This TCR beta chain was documented in a study of shared clonotypes between healthy human individuals. Naivety among CD8 cells was defined by CD45RO negativity and positive CCR7 selection, thereby excluding terminally differentiated effector memory CD45RA+ cells. The germline V and J ends were trimmed by 6 bases and 10 bases, with 27 bases remaining between them. CDR1 is SGHNT, CDR2 YENEEA, per germline. The CDR3 has 16 residues. Measured with immunoSEQ multiplex PCR; TCRdb has only the in-frame clones, and not every one. The table shows about 2.1 million clones, with more than 85% occurring only once.

This sequence joins TRBV11-3 and TRBJ1-1, with D unclear. The source material was naive CD8+ T cells from PBMCs. The receptor was derived from a man between 18 and 35 years old in good health. Some clones in this sample may be carry-over from other donors' samples. Here the CDR3 DNA reads TGTGCCAGCAGACCGAAGGACGGATCCCTAAGCCGAAGAGCTTTCTTT. As protein: CASRPKDGSLSRRAFF. Together with reference TRBV11-3 and TRBJ1-1, the CDR3 gives the full variable domain: EAGVVQSPRYKIIEKKQPVAFWCNPISGHNTLYWYLQNLGQGPELLIRYENEEAVDDSQLPKDRFSAERLKGVDSTLKIQPAELGDSAVYLCASRPKDGSLSRRAFFGQGTRLTVV.